This is a list of T cell receptor beta chains from one sample in a study of T cell responses to AZD1222 COVID-19 vaccine. Measured with immunoSEQ multiplex PCR; TCRdb has only the in-frame clones, and not every one. The sample records approximately 100,000 clones, around nine tenths being singletons. The specimen was peripheral blood, collected on day 0 of AZD1222 vaccination. These receptors originate from an adult in good health. Each CDR3 is given with its conserved first and last residue. D genes are given only for firm matches. Expanded clones are given a class, and other clones once, few, many or no size at all.

J,D,size,V,CDR3,DNA
TRBJ2-5,NA,NA,TRBV20-1,CSGRGETQYF,TGCAGTGGACGGGGAGAGACCCAGTACTTC
TRBJ1-6,NA,once,TRBV6-1,CASSDSPNNSPLHF,TGTGCCAGCAGTGACAGCCCAAATAATTCACCCCTCCACTTT
TRBJ2-1,TRBD1,NA,TRBV6-5,CASSYTDRGAYNEQFF,TGTGCCAGCAGTTACACCGACAGGGGCGCCTACAATGAGCAGTTCTTC
TRBJ1-4,TRBD1,NA,TRBV24-1,CATSERKGGTGEEKLFF,TGTGCCACCAGTGAACGAAAAGGTGGGACAGGGGAAGAAAAACTGTTTTTT
TRBJ1-1,NA,once,TRBV6-2/TRBV6-3,CASSYGLDTEAFF,TGTGCCAGCAGTTACGGTCTGGACACTGAAGCTTTCTTT
TRBJ1-5,TRBD1,once,TRBV7-8,CASSFRDSLNQPQHF,TGTGCCAGCAGCTTCCGGGACAGCCTCAATCAGCCCCAGCATTTT
TRBJ1-1,NA,NA,TRBV14,CASSQDWLHEAFF,TGTGCCAGCAGCCAAGATTGGTTACACGAGGCTTTCTTT
TRBJ1-1,NA,once,TRBV5-1,CASSLDTPLDTEAFF,TGCGCCAGCAGCTTGGATACACCTCTGGACACTGAAGCTTTCTTT
TRBJ2-5,NA,NA,TRBV27,CASSPWASPGKTQYF,TGTGCCAGCAGTCCATGGGCCTCCCCCGGGAAGACCCAGTACTTC
TRBJ2-5,TRBD1,once,TRBV29-1,CSVELDRGDQETQYF,TGCAGCGTTGAATTGGACAGGGGGGACCAAGAGACCCAGTACTTC
TRBJ1-6,NA,NA,TRBV5-3,CARSFAGEVRSISPLHF,TGTGCCAGAAGCTTTGCAGGGGAGGTTAGGAGTATTTCACCCCTCCACTTT
TRBJ1-1,NA,NA,TRBV7-9,CASSLEGNTEAFF,TGTGCCAGCAGCTTAGAGGGAAACACTGAAGCTTTCTTT
TRBJ1-1,TRBD1,once,TRBV6-2/TRBV6-3,CASSILRTGNTEAFF,TGTGCCAGCAGTATCCTCCGGACAGGTAACACTGAAGCTTTCTTT
TRBJ1-1,NA,NA,TRBV29-1,CSLIDYGAGPLNTEAFF,TGCAGCCTGATCGATTATGGGGCAGGCCCACTGAACACTGAAGCTTTCTTT
TRBJ1-5,NA,few,TRBV7-2,CASSLGLNQPQHF,TGTGCCAGCAGCCTCGGGCTTAATCAGCCCCAGCATTTT
TRBJ1-5,TRBD1,NA,TRBV2,CASRGDRIGQPQHF,TGTGCCAGCAGGGGGGACAGGATAGGTCAGCCCCAGCATTTT
TRBJ1-1,NA,once,TRBV7-2,CASSQLWSVTEAFF,TGTGCCAGCAGCCAACTCTGGTCGGTGACTGAAGCTTTCTTT
TRBJ1-5,NA,NA,TRBV10-1,CASSFRVSSSNQPQHF,TGCGCCAGCAGTTTTAGAGTTAGCAGTAGCAATCAGCCCCAGCATTTT
TRBJ2-1,TRBD2,NA,TRBV4-1,CASSQGSGVSSYNEQFF,TGCGCCAGCAGCCAAGGTAGCGGGGTAAGCTCCTACAATGAGCAGTTCTTC
TRBJ2-5,TRBD2,NA,TRBV3-1/TRBV3-2,CASSSSVTSGVETQYF,TGTGCCAGCAGCTCATCCGTGACTAGCGGGGTGGAGACCCAGTACTTC
TRBJ1-1,TRBD1,NA,TRBV5-6,CASSPGTGTMNTEAFF,TGTGCCAGCAGCCCCGGGACAGGGACCATGAACACTGAAGCTTTCTTT
TRBJ2-5,TRBD1,NA,TRBV9,CASSPGTGGSGETQYF,TGTGCCAGCAGCCCCGGGACAGGGGGCAGCGGGGAGACCCAGTACTTC
TRBJ2-7,NA,NA,TRBV7-9,CASSPLKDTGF,TGTGCCAGCAGCCCTTTGAAGGACACGGGATTC
TRBJ1-3,NA,NA,TRBV5-8,CASSLAGFSGNTIYF,TGTGCCAGCAGCTTGGCAGGTTTCTCTGGAAACACCATATATTTT
TRBJ1-6,NA,NA,TRBV7-3,CASSLAARGAGSPLHF,TGTGCCAGCAGCTTAGCCGCCCGGGGGGCAGGTTCACCCCTCCACTTT
TRBJ2-5,TRBD2,NA,TRBV29-1,CSEYGGASETQYF,TGCAGCGAATACGGGGGGGCCTCGGAGACCCAGTACTTC
TRBJ2-1,TRBD1,NA,TRBV11-3,CASSSGTVTYNEQFF,TGTGCCAGCAGCTCGGGGACAGTTACCTACAATGAGCAGTTCTTC
TRBJ2-1,TRBD2,NA,TRBV15,CATSRATGGPNEQFF,TGTGCCACCAGCAGAGCGACGGGGGGGCCGAATGAGCAGTTCTTC
TRBJ1-2,NA,NA,TRBV28,CASSISTGFSGYTF,TGTGCCAGCAGCATCTCCACAGGGTTTTCAGGCTACACCTTC
TRBJ2-1,NA,NA,TRBV27,CASSLFAASVRSYNEQFF,TGTGCCAGCAGTTTATTCGCCGCTAGCGTCCGCTCCTACAATGAGCAGTTCTTC
TRBJ2-7,TRBD2,NA,TRBV19,CASSKGLAGGLSYEQYF,TGTGCCAGTAGTAAGGGACTAGCGGGGGGACTCTCCTACGAGCAGTACTTC
TRBJ1-1,TRBD1,NA,TRBV5-1,CASSLVQGANTEAFF,TGCGCCAGCAGCTTGGTGCAGGGGGCGAACACTGAAGCTTTCTTT
TRBJ1-3,NA,NA,TRBV7-8,CASSLALGHGNTIYF,TGTGCCAGCAGCTTAGCGCTGGGCCATGGAAACACCATATATTTT
TRBJ2-7,NA,NA,TRBV4-3,CASSQERDGITYEQYF,TGCGCCAGCAGCCAGGAACGGGACGGAATTACCTACGAGCAGTACTTC
TRBJ1-1,NA,once,TRBV20-1,CSANPFPEAFF,TGCAGTGCTAACCCGTTTCCAGAAGCTTTCTTT
TRBJ1-5,NA,NA,TRBV19,CASTPLGNHQPQHF,TGTGCCAGTACGCCCCTGGGGAACCATCAGCCCCAGCATTTT
TRBJ2-1,TRBD2,few,TRBV4-3,CASSQELAGFNEQFF,TGCGCCAGCAGCCAAGAGTTAGCGGGGTTCAATGAGCAGTTCTTC
TRBJ2-2,NA,NA,TRBV6-1,CASSELSANTGELFF,TGTGCCAGCAGTGAGTTATCAGCGAACACCGGGGAGCTGTTTTTT
TRBJ2-5,NA,NA,TRBV12-3/TRBV12-4,CASSPGIQETQYF,TGTGCCAGCAGCCCCGGGATCCAAGAGACCCAGTACTTC
TRBJ1-6,NA,once,TRBV18,CASSPYGISYNSPLHF,TGTGCCAGCTCACCATACGGGATCTCCTATAATTCACCCCTCCACTTT
TRBJ1-3,NA,NA,TRBV2,CATAGSLLSGNTIYF,TGTGCCACCGCCGGGAGCTTACTCTCTGGAAACACCATATATTTT
TRBJ1-2,NA,NA,TRBV4-3,CASSIKTGHGYTF,TGCGCCAGCAGCATCAAAACCGGGCATGGCTACACCTTC
TRBJ1-4,NA,NA,TRBV15,CATSGGRREKLFF,TGTGCCACCAGCGGCGGCAGGCGGGAAAAACTGTTTTTT
TRBJ2-1,NA,NA,TRBV29-1,CSVPRRGGWSNEQFF,TGCAGCGTACCCCGGCGGGGAGGTTGGAGCAATGAGCAGTTCTTC
TRBJ1-4,TRBD1,NA,TRBV5-1,CASSPTGGRDNEKLFF,TGCGCCAGCAGCCCGACAGGGGGGCGGGATAATGAAAAACTGTTTTTT